The 17 T cell receptor beta chains below were found in one sample sequenced in a study of shared clonotypes between healthy human individuals. The protocol was immunoSEQ multiplex PCR, while the TCRdb copy is restricted to in-frame clones and leaves out a portion. The sample lists 2 million to 3 million clones, more than 80% occurring once. Source material: naive CD4+ T cells sorted from blood. Subset: CD45RA+ positively selected. The receptors shown here come from a man aged 18 to 35 in good health.

The count of this clone is one. The CDR3 region is CASSAGTGGPDTQYF. CDR3 coding DNA: TGCGCCAGCTCAGCTGGGACAGGGGGCCCAGATACGCAGTATTTT. The chain has TRBV4-1 and TRBJ2-3, with 12 bases lining up with TRBD1. V was pared by 8 bases and J by 4 bases, with 7 bases of the junction left unmatched. The germline V gene encodes CDR1 MGHRA and CDR2 YSYEKL. This CDR3 has 15 residues.

This clone has only a few counts. The V call is TRBV19, the J call TRBJ1-1; the match to TRBD1 covers 8 bases. J lost 8 bases, V lost 6 bases, and 8 bases had no gene match. Germline values: CDR1 LNHDA, CDR2 SQIVND (reference sequence). This CDR3 region has 13 residues. Here the CDR3 reads CASSFGQGGEAFF. DNA for the CDR3: TGTGCCAGTAGCTTTGGACAGGGAGGGGAAGCTTTCTTT.

The J gene is TRBJ2-1, the V gene TRBV11-2; D unclear. CDR3 length equals 15 residues. V was cut by 5 bases and J by 0 bases, with 11 bases left in between. CDR1 is SGHAT, CDR2 FQNNGV, per germline. The CDR3, as DNA: TGTGCCAGCAGCCTACATAAGAGCTCCTACAATGAGCAGTTCTTC. Translating it yields CASSLHKSSYNEQFF.

Concerning this clone: Additional DNA sequences in this sample encode the identical CDR3. The chain links TRBV30 to TRBJ2-3; TRBD1 might be the D (6 bases). CDR3 length: 14 residues. Germline CDR1 and CDR2: GTSNPN and SVGIG (reference sequence). V lost 5 bases to trimming and J lost 1 base, with 13 bases between them. CDR3 DNA: TGTGCCTGGGGCCGAGGGGGAGGCACAGATACGCAGTATTTT. This gives the protein CAWGRGGGTDTQYF.

V usage is TRBV7-2 and J usage is TRBJ1-2; 10 nucleotides line up with TRBD1. This CDR3 is 18 amino acids long. Germline V CDR1 and CDR2: SGHTA, FQGNSA. Germline trimming cut 6 bases from V and 3 bases from J; bases unmatched to any gene: 16. This CDR3 reads CASSSKPGQGLRDYGYTF. The CDR3, as DNA: TGTGCCAGCAGTTCTAAACCGGGACAGGGGCTGAGGGACTATGGCTACACCTTC.

This clone appeared a few times. The genes are TRBV6-5 and TRBJ1-4; D perhaps matches TRBD1 (5 bases). The V end was cut by 5 bases, the J end by 8 bases, with 15 bases between. The CDR3 is 14 amino acids. CDR1 is MNHEY, CDR2 SVGAGI, per germline. The CDR3 region has the DNA TGTGCCAGCAGTGGGGGACGGAAGGGCGAAAAACTGTTTTTT. It codes for CASSGGRKGEKLFF.

Concerning this clone: The sample carries other DNA sequences with the same CDR3. The chain is built from TRBV6-1 and TRBJ2-1; 13 bases are shared with TRBD2. Germline V gene data show CDR1 as MNHNS and CDR2 as SASEGT. Germline trimming cut 3 bases from V and 7 bases from J; bases unmatched to any gene: 0. This CDR3 has 14 amino acids. CDR3: CASSEGLAGNEQFF. The CDR3 DNA reads TGTGCCAGCAGTGAGGGACTAGCGGGAAATGAGCAGTTCTTC.

The V call is TRBV19, the J call TRBJ2-3; TRBD2 matches 11 bases. Trimming removed 0 bases from V and 9 bases from J; junction bases left unmatched: 8. This CDR3 contains 16 residues. Per germline, CDR1 LNHDA and CDR2 SQIVND (reference sequence). DNA of the CDR3: TGTGCCAGTAGTATAGATGCTAGCGGGGGGATACTCACGCAGTATTTT. Translation gives CASSIDASGGILTQYF.

J is TRBJ2-7 and V is TRBV19; TRBD1 is a possible D gene (6 bases). The V end was cut by 4 bases, the J end by 3 bases, with 16 bases between. Germline assignment: CDR1 LNHDA and CDR2 SQIVND (reference sequence). The CDR3 is 15 residues long. CDR3 nucleotide sequence: TGTGCCAGTAGTACCCAGGTGGGGGCTGTCTACGAGCAGTACTTC. Protein sequence: CASSTQVGAVYEQYF.

The chain combines TRBV11-2 with TRBJ2-5; D possibly corresponds to TRBD2 (5 bases). CDR1 and CDR2 from the germline V gene are SGHAT and FQNNGV. V dropped 4 bases and J dropped 11 bases, with 8 bases sitting between them. The CDR3 contains 10 residues. CDR3 sequence reads: CASSSGEQYF. The CDR3 bases are TGTGCCAGCAGCTCTGGGGAGCAGTACTTC.

The chain is built from TRBV19 and TRBJ2-6; D assignment may be TRBD1 or TRBD2 (5 bases each). The germline V gene encodes CDR1 LNHDA and CDR2 SQIVND (reference sequence). The length of the CDR3 is 16 residues. Trimming stripped 5 bases from V and 0 bases from J, with 11 bases between. The CDR3 DNA is TGTGCCAGTAGTCCCGGGACCTCCTCTGGGGCCAACGTCCTGACTTTC. It is translated as CASSPGTSSGANVLTF.

This chain connects TRBV9 to TRBJ1-2, with a tentative D call TRBD1 (5 bases). V dropped 8 bases and J dropped 8 bases, with 13 bases sitting between them. The germline V gene encodes CDR1 SGDLS and CDR2 YYNGEE. There are 11 residues in the CDR3. The CDR3 nucleotides are TGTGCCAGTCAGGGAAATCGGGGCTACACCTTC. Residues: CASQGNRGYTF.

This chain uses TRBV7-2 with TRBJ2-1; D is possibly TRBD2 (9 bases). Trimming shortened V by 2 bases and J by 9 bases, and 23 bases separated the two germline ends. The germline V gene encodes CDR1 SGHTA and CDR2 FQGNSA. The CDR3 is made up of 17 amino acids. The CDR3 protein is CASSLNLLAGQEREQFF. The CDR3, as DNA: TGTGCCAGCAGCTTAAATCTCCTAGCGGGACAGGAGCGTGAGCAGTTCTTC.

V is TRBV21-1 and J is TRBJ1-5. TRBV21-1 is assigned pseudogene status. CDR3 length: 16 amino acids. The chain's CDR3 is CASSPGRAGSNQPQHF. The CDR3 bases are TGTGCCAGCAGCCCCGGGAGGGCGGGTAGCAATCAGCCCCAGCATTTT.

The CDR3 sequence is CAITSRDRPYNEQFF. CDR3 nucleotide sequence: TGTGCCATCACCTCTCGGGACAGACCTTACAATGAGCAGTTCTTC. V gene TRBV10-3 combines with J gene TRBJ2-1; 7 nucleotides match TRBD1. CDR1 ENHRY and CDR2 SYGVKD come from the germline V gene. This CDR3 is 15 amino acids long. The ends lost 7 bases at V and 4 bases at J; junction bases unmatched: 10.

V gene TRBV2 combines with J gene TRBJ2-7; D remains unclear. Germline-derived CDR1 and CDR2 are SNHLY and FYNNEI. V was pared by 4 bases and J by 1 base, with 8 bases between. CDR3 length: 13 amino acids. The DNA for the CDR3 is TGTGCCAGCAGTGGCCGGGCTTCCTACGAGCAGTACTTC. Its protein is CASSGRASYEQYF.

This clone was counted a single time. This sequence joins TRBV6-1 and TRBJ1-4, with D tentatively TRBD1 (5 bases). The CDR3 extends over 15 amino acids. V lost 3 bases, J lost 8 bases, and 16 bases lay in between. Germline V gene data show CDR1 as MNHNS and CDR2 as SASEGT. In nucleotides, the CDR3 is TGTGCCAGCAGTGACCGGACAAGGGCATACGAAAAACTGTTTTTT. As protein: CASSDRTRAYEKLFF.